Listed here are 26 T cell receptor beta chains from one sample, sequenced in a study of blood T cells in healthy people across ages. Sample-barcoded 5' priming and a J-beta primer mix drove a second PCR of roughly 6 to 12 cycles. From the 5' RACE reads, TCRdb called clonotypes with MiXCR, one entry per CDR3 protein. Among roughly 1.7 million distinct CDR3 sequences listed, about 35% were seen once. The sample was blood. The receptors come from a woman aged 25-40 years in good health.

The rearrangement joins TRBV21-1 to TRBJ2-7; the table assigns TRBD2, which was not confirmed against the DNA. TRBV21-1 corresponds to a pseudogene. The CDR3 has 17 residues. The CDR3, as DNA: TGTGCCAGCAGCAAGACGGGACCGCGGGGGGCGGACTACGTGCAGTACTTC. This gives the protein CASSKTGPRGADYVQYF.

The chain has TRBV30 and TRBJ2-7; 8 bases align to TRBD1. The CDR3 is made up of 14 amino acids. Germline V gene sequence: CDR1 GTSNPN, CDR2 SVGIG (reference sequence). V was pared by 7 bases and J by 5 bases, with 13 bases of the junction left unmatched. The CDR3 DNA is TGTGCCTTCAATACAGGGGGTTATAAAGACGAGCAGTACTTC. Encoded protein: CAFNTGGYKDEQYF.

This clonotype was counted many times. The CDR3 here is CASSHFMGQETQYF. CDR3 nucleotides: TGCGCCAGCAGCCATTTTATGGGGCAAGAGACCCAGTACTTC. The genes are TRBV4-1 and TRBJ2-5, with D unclear. Germline V gives CDR1 MGHRA, CDR2 YSYEKL. This CDR3 spans 14 amino acids. The germline V and J ends were trimmed by 3 bases and 2 bases, with 10 bases remaining between them.

The CDR3 sequence: CACSPPGTKREQYF. CDR3 sequence (DNA): TGTGCCTGCTCCCCCCCCGGGACTAAGCGTGAGCAGTACTTC. This chain links TRBV5-6 with TRBJ2-4, with 7 bases aligning to TRBD2. V dropped 10 bases and J dropped 13; count of bases not matched to a gene: 20. The V gene's germline CDR1 is SGHDT and CDR2 YYEEEE. CDR3 size: 14 residues.

This chain uses TRBV20-1 with TRBJ2-4; 9 positions match TRBD1. This CDR3 spans 16 amino acids. Losses at the gene ends were 2 bases for V and 13 bases for J; bases not matched to a gene: 18. Germline V gives CDR1 DFQATT, CDR2 SNEGSKA (reference sequence). The CDR3 bases are TGCAGTGCTAGATTGCTCACTGTGGGACAGGGTGAAGAGCAGTACTTC. Protein: CSARLLTVGQGEEQYF.

This chain joins TRBV7-9 and TRBJ1-2, with TRBD1 matching over 8 bases. Germline lookup yields CDR1 SEHNR and CDR2 FQNEAQ (reference sequence). V was clipped by 5 bases and J by 5 bases; unmatched bases: 7. The CDR3 consists of 14 residues. In DNA, the CDR3 is TGTGCCAGCAGCCCAGCCGGGACAGGATATGGCTACACCTTC. This encodes CASSPAGTGYGYTF.

The DNA of the CDR3 is TGTGCCAGCAGCCACAGGGAAGCCGACGAGCAGTACTTC. Translation gives CASSHREADEQYF. This rearrangement joins TRBV2 to TRBJ2-5, with D possibly matching TRBD1 (6 bases). The J call may be wrong; the DNA end is better matched by TRBJ2-7. In germline, CDR1 is SNHLY, CDR2 FYNNEI. CDR3 size: 13 residues.

The chain has TRBV2 and TRBJ1-1; 10 nucleotides line up with TRBD1. Germline V gene lookup returns CDR1 SNHLY and CDR2 FYNNEI. With V trimmed by 5 bases and J by 0 bases, 12 bases remained unmatched. The CDR3 has 18 amino acids. The CDR3 DNA follows: TGTGCCAGCAGTACAATTAGGACAGGGGGAGTTATGAACACTGAAGCTTTCTTT. Amino acid sequence: CASSTIRTGGVMNTEAFF.

This clonotype came up many times. The chain links TRBV5-1 to TRBJ2-1; D unclear. Germline assignment: CDR1 SGHRS and CDR2 YFSETQ. The V and J ends lost 5 bases and 0 bases respectively, with 12 bases between them. This CDR3 comprises 15 residues. CDR3 sequence (DNA): TGCGCCAGCAGATTACACGTCTCCTCCTACAATGAGCAGTTCTTC. It encodes CASRLHVSSYNEQFF.

The sample holds many counts of this clonotype. The rearrangement uses TRBV7-9 and TRBJ2-3; unclear D gene. The CDR3 has 13 amino acids. Germline CDR1 is SEHNR and CDR2 is FQNEAQ (reference sequence). Trimming pared 3 bases from V and 6 bases from J, leaving 10 bases between. The CDR3 region is CASSFPLADTQYF. For the CDR3, the DNA is TGTGCCAGCAGCTTCCCCCTGGCGGATACGCAGTATTTT.

This clonotype was counted ten times or more. The CDR3 DNA follows: TGTGCCAGCAGCTCTACCGGGACAGGGATAGGCAAAAACATTCAGTACTTC. Translating gives CASSSTGTGIGKNIQYF. J is TRBJ2-4 and V is TRBV9; 9 nucleotides align to TRBD1. Germline trimming cut 4 bases from V and 3 bases from J; bases unmatched to any gene: 11. This CDR3 is built from 17 residues. Germline V gene sequence: CDR1 SGDLS, CDR2 YYNGEE.

The gene calls are TRBV29-1 and TRBJ2-1; D is uncertain. The V end was cut by 2 bases, the J end by 8 bases, with 13 bases between. Germline V gene lookup returns CDR1 SQVTM and CDR2 ANQGSEA. The CDR3 totals 13 residues. The CDR3, as DNA: TGCAGCGTTGAATCCCCCGCTCTTGATGAGCAGTTCTTC. Translation: CSVESPALDEQFF.

The gene calls are TRBV15 and TRBJ2-5, with a tentative D call TRBD2 (5 bases). The CDR3 totals 15 residues. The germline V gene has CDR1 LNHNV and CDR2 YYDKDF (reference sequence). Trimming stripped 1 base from V and 1 base from J, with 10 bases between. The CDR3 bases are TGTGCCACCAGCAGAGTATTCCTAGCCCAAGAGACCCAGTACTTC. This codes for CATSRVFLAQETQYF.

The chain employs TRBV30 and TRBJ2-3; the D is unclear. Trimming removed 0 bases from V and 5 bases from J, with 6 bases in between. In germline, CDR1 is GTSNPN, CDR2 SVGIG (reference sequence). This CDR3 has 12 amino acids. The CDR3 coding sequence is TGTGCCTGGAGTGTACGACGAGATACGCAGTATTTT. Its protein product is CAWSVRRDTQYF.

Ten or more counts support this clonotype. The rearrangement uses TRBV12-3 or TRBV12-4 and TRBJ2-7, with TRBD1 matching 10 bases. This CDR3 contains 13 residues. The J segment lost 8 bases and the V segment lost 7 bases, leaving 8 bases of the junction unmatched. CDR3 DNA sequence: TGTGCCAGCACCTCCGTGGGACAGGGGAAGCAGTACTTC. Translation gives CASTSVGQGKQYF.

The V call is TRBV25-1, the J call TRBJ2-1, with D uncertain. V dropped 2 bases and J dropped 9 bases, with 17 bases sitting between them. Germline assignment: CDR1 MGHDK and CDR2 SYGVNS. CDR3 length equals 15 residues. The DNA for the CDR3 is TGTGCCAGCAGTGAACCTCGAGGTAGCTGGGTTGAGCAGTTCTTC. This gives the protein CASSEPRGSWVEQFF.

The chain joins TRBV20-1 to TRBJ1-1; 7 nucleotides align to TRBD1. Germline V CDR1 and CDR2: DFQATT, SNEGSKA (reference sequence). The CDR3 loop spans 15 amino acids. With V trimmed by 3 bases and J by 6 bases, 13 bases remained unmatched. As DNA, the CDR3 is TGCAGTGCTAGTTGGACAGGCACTGAATACCCTGAAGCTTTCTTT. Its protein is CSASWTGTEYPEAFF.

This chain uses TRBV7-2 with TRBJ2-5, with D uncertain. Trimming took off 1 base at V and 8 bases at J, with 11 bases between the two ends. Per germline, CDR1 SGHTA and CDR2 FQGNSA. CDR3 size: 13 residues. The DNA of the CDR3 is TGTGCCAGCAGCTTAGAGCCCCGGAGAACCCAGTACTTC. Translating gives CASSLEPRRTQYF.

This clonotype was detected a few times. CDR3 sequence reads: CASSHGAAQETQYF. The CDR3, as DNA: TGTGCCAGCAGCCACGGGGCAGCCCAAGAGACCCAGTACTTC. This chain joins TRBV9 and TRBJ2-5, with D perhaps being TRBD1 or TRBD2 (5 bases each). The length of the CDR3 is 14 residues. CDR1 and CDR2 (germline): SGDLS, YYNGEE. V dropped 4 bases and J dropped 1 base, with 11 bases sitting between them.

This rearrangement joins TRBV13 to TRBJ2-4; 7 bases match TRBD2. Germline CDR1 is PRHDT and CDR2 is FYEKMQ (reference sequence). The CDR3 extends over 14 amino acids. Trimming at V came to 6 bases and at J to 6 bases, leaving 8 bases not matched to a gene. In DNA form, the CDR3 reads TGTGCCAGCAGGCAAGCGGGATCGGGAAACATTCAGTACTTC. It codes for CASRQAGSGNIQYF.

V is TRBV28 and J is TRBJ2-5, with TRBD2 as a possible D gene (6 bases). The CDR3 is 15 amino acids. Germline values: CDR1 MDHEN, CDR2 SYDVKM. V was trimmed by 4 bases and J by 5 bases, leaving 17 bases between them. CDR3 sequence reads: CASSSPTAGGETQYF. The CDR3 DNA follows: TGTGCCAGCAGTTCGCCCACGGCCGGAGGGGAGACCCAGTACTTC.

V usage is TRBV30 and J usage is TRBJ2-3, with TRBD1 matching over 9 bases. From germline, CDR1 is GTSNPN and CDR2 SVGIG (reference sequence). The junction had 7 bases not matched to a gene; V was cut back by 2 bases and J by 4 bases. CDR3 size: 15 residues. The DNA for the CDR3 is TGTGCCTGGAGTCCAGGGACAGGGAGCGCAGATACGCAGTATTTT. This translates into CAWSPGTGSADTQYF.

Of note for this clonotype: A read error is possible here, since a much larger clone lies one base away. This sequence joins TRBV20-1 and TRBJ2-7; 7 nucleotides match TRBD2. There are 13 residues in the CDR3. Germline lookup yields CDR1 DFQATT and CDR2 SNEGSKA (reference sequence). Unmatched junction bases numbered 9, after V lost 5 bases and J lost 5 bases. The CDR3 DNA reads TGCAGTGCTGGAGCGGGATCCAACCACGAGCAGTACTTC. This encodes CSAGAGSNHEQYF.

This clonotype was recorded only once. This chain links TRBV12-3 or TRBV12-4 with TRBJ1-4; D is ambiguous. V dropped 9 bases and J dropped 7 bases, with 18 bases sitting between them. This CDR3 spans 14 amino acids. The CDR3 DNA reads as TGTGCCAGTTCCCCCATCCAAGGAGGTGAAAAACTGTTTTTT. Amino acids: CASSPIQGGEKLFF.

V and J are TRBV7-9 and TRBJ2-2; no definite D call. CDR1 and CDR2 from the germline V gene are SEHNR and FQNEAQ (reference sequence). There are 14 residues in the CDR3. Trimming removed 3 bases from V and 6 bases from J, with 11 bases in between. The chain's CDR3 is CASSLLGNAGELFF. CDR3 bases: TGTGCCAGCAGCTTGCTAGGAAACGCCGGGGAGCTGTTTTTT.

J is TRBJ2-5 and V is TRBV20-1, with TRBD1 matching 12 bases. Germline V gives CDR1 DFQATT, CDR2 SNEGSKA (reference sequence). After removal of 7 bases from V and 11 bases from J, the junction contained 14 bases not matched to a gene. The CDR3 totals 14 residues. The CDR3 DNA sequence: TGCAGTGTTGCCCGTCGGGACAGGGGGCTTGAGCAGTACTTC. The encoded protein is CSVARRDRGLEQYF.